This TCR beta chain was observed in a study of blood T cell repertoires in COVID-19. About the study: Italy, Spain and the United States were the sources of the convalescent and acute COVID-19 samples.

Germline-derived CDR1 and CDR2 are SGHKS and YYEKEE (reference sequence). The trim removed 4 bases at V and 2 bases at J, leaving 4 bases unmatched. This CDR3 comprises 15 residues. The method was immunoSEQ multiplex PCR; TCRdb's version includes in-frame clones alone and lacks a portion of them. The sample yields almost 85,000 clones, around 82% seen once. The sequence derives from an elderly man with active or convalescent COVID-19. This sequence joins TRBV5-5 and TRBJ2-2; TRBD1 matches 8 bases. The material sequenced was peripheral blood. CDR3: CASSRGTGNTGELFF. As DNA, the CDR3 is TGTGCCAGCAGCCGGGGGACAGGTAACACCGGGGAGCTGTTTTTT.